These T cell receptor beta chains were read from a single sample in a study of cytomegalovirus exposure and HLA in healthy donors. The method was immunoSEQ multiplex PCR; TCRdb's version includes in-frame clones alone and lacks a portion of them. The table includes around 150,000 clones, roughly 80% detected once. Sequencing was performed on PBMCs. These receptors were taken from a male donor in good health and CMV-seropositive. Each CDR3 is given with its conserved first and last residue. D genes are given only for firm matches. The listing skips clone size in some rows; elsewhere it reads once, few, many or a size class.

d_gene: .; v_gene: TRBV30; abundance: .; j_gene: TRBJ2-5; CDR3nt: TGTGCCTGGACTCAGTTCCGGGCCCAGTACTTC; CDR3aa: CAWTQFRAQYF
d_gene: .; v_gene: TRBV13; abundance: once; j_gene: TRBJ1-6; CDR3nt: TGTGCCAGCAGCGAGGGATTGCCCGGCTATAATTCACCCCTCCACTTT; CDR3aa: CASSEGLPGYNSPLHF
d_gene: .; v_gene: TRBV19; abundance: .; j_gene: TRBJ1-1; CDR3nt: TGTGCCAGTAGTTTACAGAGAAAGAACACTGAAGCTTTCTTT; CDR3aa: CASSLQRKNTEAFF
d_gene: TRBD1; v_gene: TRBV5-1; abundance: .; j_gene: TRBJ1-5; CDR3nt: TGCGCCAGCAGCACAGGACAGGGCGGACAGCCCCAGCATTTT; CDR3aa: CASSTGQGGQPQHF
d_gene: .; v_gene: TRBV4-1; abundance: .; j_gene: TRBJ1-3; CDR3nt: TGCGCCAGCAGCCCGCGGGAGGGTCTCTCTGGAAACACCATATATTTT; CDR3aa: CASSPREGLSGNTIYF
d_gene: TRBD2; v_gene: TRBV4-2; abundance: .; j_gene: TRBJ2-1; CDR3nt: TGTGCCAGCAGCCAAGAAACCCCTAGCGGGAGTTCGGATGAGCAGTTCTTC; CDR3aa: CASSQETPSGSSDEQFF
d_gene: TRBD1; v_gene: TRBV5-5; abundance: .; j_gene: TRBJ1-2; CDR3nt: TGTGCCAGCAGCCCGGACAGGGTCTATGGCTACACCTTC; CDR3aa: CASSPDRVYGYTF
d_gene: .; v_gene: TRBV27; abundance: .; j_gene: TRBJ2-7; CDR3nt: TGTGCCAGCAGTTTGGGGAGTTTCACCTACGAGCAGTACTTC; CDR3aa: CASSLGSFTYEQYF
d_gene: TRBD2; v_gene: TRBV5-1; abundance: .; j_gene: TRBJ2-5; CDR3nt: TGCGCCAGCAGCTTGGGAGCGGGGGATTGGGAGACCCAGTACTTC; CDR3aa: CASSLGAGDWETQYF
d_gene: TRBD2; v_gene: TRBV18; abundance: once; j_gene: TRBJ2-1; CDR3nt: TGTGCCAGCTCACCGCGGACTAGCGGGATGAGCTCCTACAATGAGCAGTTCTTC; CDR3aa: CASSPRTSGMSSYNEQFF
d_gene: .; v_gene: TRBV5-1; abundance: .; j_gene: TRBJ2-7; CDR3nt: TGCGCCAGCAGCTTCGCACCCCGATATAGTGAGCAGTACTTC; CDR3aa: CASSFAPRYSEQYF
d_gene: .; v_gene: TRBV4-3; abundance: .; j_gene: TRBJ1-2; CDR3nt: TGCGCCAGCAGCCAAGGACACTTATTCGCTAACTATGGCTACACCTTC; CDR3aa: CASSQGHLFANYGYTF
d_gene: .; v_gene: TRBV5-4; abundance: .; j_gene: TRBJ2-6; CDR3nt: TGTGCCAGCAGCTTCAACGGAGGATCTGGGGCCAACGTCCTGACTTTC; CDR3aa: CASSFNGGSGANVLTF
d_gene: .; v_gene: TRBV7-8; abundance: .; j_gene: TRBJ2-1; CDR3nt: TGTGCCAGCAGCTTAGGGGGCGTCAACAATGAGCAGTTCTTC; CDR3aa: CASSLGGVNNEQFF
d_gene: .; v_gene: TRBV28; abundance: .; j_gene: TRBJ2-5; CDR3nt: TGTGCCAGCAGCCTAGGGGCCTCACAGACCCAGTACTTC; CDR3aa: CASSLGASQTQYF
d_gene: .; v_gene: TRBV28; abundance: .; j_gene: TRBJ2-1; CDR3nt: TGTGCCAGCAGTCCCCCCAGAGGGCGGTCCTACAATGAGCAGTTCTTC; CDR3aa: CASSPPRGRSYNEQFF
d_gene: .; v_gene: TRBV27; abundance: few; j_gene: TRBJ1-3; CDR3nt: TGTGCCAGCAGTTTAAGGGCGGCGGGTGGAAACACCATATATTTT; CDR3aa: CASSLRAAGGNTIYF
d_gene: TRBD2; v_gene: TRBV25-1; abundance: few; j_gene: TRBJ2-3; CDR3nt: TGTGCCAGCAGTGAGGCTAGCGGGACCACAGATACGCAGTATTTT; CDR3aa: CASSEASGTTDTQYF
d_gene: TRBD1; v_gene: TRBV5-1; abundance: .; j_gene: TRBJ2-3; CDR3nt: TGCGCCAGCAGGGACAGGGGATCCACAGATACGCAGTATTTT; CDR3aa: CASRDRGSTDTQYF
d_gene: .; v_gene: TRBV19; abundance: medium-sized; j_gene: TRBJ2-7; CDR3nt: TGTGCCAGTAGTATCGGGCAGGGCGTGACCTACGAGCAGTACTTC; CDR3aa: CASSIGQGVTYEQYF
d_gene: .; v_gene: TRBV14; abundance: .; j_gene: TRBJ1-1; CDR3nt: TGTGCCAGCAGCCAAACAGGCCAGAACACTGAAGCTTTCTTT; CDR3aa: CASSQTGQNTEAFF
d_gene: .; v_gene: TRBV19; abundance: .; j_gene: TRBJ1-1; CDR3nt: TGTGCCAGTAGCCGCGGCCGGGACACTGAAGCTTTCTTT; CDR3aa: CASSRGRDTEAFF
d_gene: TRBD1; v_gene: TRBV10-3; abundance: .; j_gene: TRBJ1-4; CDR3nt: TGTGCCTCCGGACAGGGGGCGGGGGAAAAACTGTTTTTT; CDR3aa: CASGQGAGEKLFF
d_gene: TRBD1; v_gene: TRBV7-9; abundance: .; j_gene: TRBJ1-1; CDR3nt: TGTGCCAGCAGCTCGCGGACAGGGAGCACTGAAGCTTTCTTT; CDR3aa: CASSSRTGSTEAFF
d_gene: TRBD2; v_gene: TRBV2; abundance: .; j_gene: TRBJ2-2; CDR3nt: TGTGCCAGCAGTCCCGGGACTAGCGGGAGGACCCGGGGCACCGGGGAGCTGTTTTTT; CDR3aa: CASSPGTSGRTRGTGELFF
d_gene: TRBD2; v_gene: TRBV28; abundance: .; j_gene: TRBJ2-7; CDR3nt: TGTGCCAGCAGTCGGAGAGCGGGAGGGTCCGGCGAGCAGTACTTC; CDR3aa: CASSRRAGGSGEQYF
d_gene: TRBD2; v_gene: TRBV7-9; abundance: .; j_gene: TRBJ2-5; CDR3nt: TGTGCCAGCCAACCCCCCCTACACCCGGCTAGCGGGCAGGAGACCCAGTACTTC; CDR3aa: CASQPPLHPASGQETQYF
d_gene: TRBD2; v_gene: TRBV18; abundance: .; j_gene: TRBJ2-7; CDR3nt: TGTGCCAGCTCACCACCGGCTAGCGGGAGCTACGAGCAGTACTTC; CDR3aa: CASSPPASGSYEQYF
d_gene: .; v_gene: TRBV7-2; abundance: .; j_gene: TRBJ2-7; CDR3nt: TGTGCCAGCAGCTCCTCGCGGGGACTCGAGCAGTACTTC; CDR3aa: CASSSSRGLEQYF
d_gene: TRBD2; v_gene: TRBV13; abundance: .; j_gene: TRBJ2-2; CDR3nt: TGTGCCAGCAGCTCGGGGACTAGCGGGGCTGGCAGGGAGCTGTTTTTT; CDR3aa: CASSSGTSGAGRELFF
d_gene: TRBD1; v_gene: TRBV2; abundance: .; j_gene: TRBJ2-7; CDR3nt: TGTGCCAGCATACACAGGGGACCCTACGAGCAGTACTTC; CDR3aa: CASIHRGPYEQYF
d_gene: TRBD1; v_gene: TRBV5-6; abundance: .; j_gene: TRBJ1-5; CDR3nt: TGTGCCAGCAGCTTGGGACAGGGTGGTAATCGTCAGCCCCAGCATTTT; CDR3aa: CASSLGQGGNRQPQHF
d_gene: TRBD2; v_gene: TRBV14; abundance: once; j_gene: TRBJ2-2; CDR3nt: TGTGCCAGCAGCCGGGCGGGAGGATACACCGGGGAGCTGTTTTTT; CDR3aa: CASSRAGGYTGELFF
d_gene: .; v_gene: TRBV29-1; abundance: .; j_gene: TRBJ2-1; CDR3nt: TGCAGCGTTGAAGATCGGGGGACGGATCGCTACAATGAGCAGTTCTTC; CDR3aa: CSVEDRGTDRYNEQFF
d_gene: TRBD2; v_gene: TRBV5-1; abundance: .; j_gene: TRBJ2-1; CDR3nt: TGCGCCAGCAGCTCTACTAGCGGGAGAGGGAATGAGCAGTTCTTC; CDR3aa: CASSSTSGRGNEQFF
d_gene: TRBD2; v_gene: TRBV15; abundance: .; j_gene: TRBJ2-2; CDR3nt: TGTGCCACCAGCAGATCTTCGAGACTAGCGGCCAACACCGGGGAGCTGTTTTTT; CDR3aa: CATSRSSRLAANTGELFF
d_gene: TRBD2; v_gene: TRBV6-1; abundance: .; j_gene: TRBJ2-1; CDR3nt: TGTGCCAGCAGTGAACGGACTAGTGGCCACAATGAGCAGTTCTTC; CDR3aa: CASSERTSGHNEQFF
d_gene: TRBD1; v_gene: TRBV10-3; abundance: .; j_gene: TRBJ1-2; CDR3nt: TGTGCCATCAGTGAATCCCAGGGGGACTATGGCTACACCTTC; CDR3aa: CAISESQGDYGYTF
d_gene: .; v_gene: TRBV5-6; abundance: .; j_gene: TRBJ2-1; CDR3nt: TGTGCCAGCAGCCAGAGGAATGAGCAGTTCTTC; CDR3aa: CASSQRNEQFF
d_gene: .; v_gene: TRBV15; abundance: .; j_gene: TRBJ1-6; CDR3nt: TGTGCCACCAGCAGAGCAACGGATTCACCCCTCCACTTT; CDR3aa: CATSRATDSPLHF